This T cell receptor (beta chain) appears in the sequencing data of a study of CXCR3-negative and CXCR3-positive naive CD8 T cells (dated by TCRdb to the late 2010s). The study in broad terms: About 150 million TRB reads were obtained in total, roughly 1.5 +/- 0.3 million reads per library. Data from 11 donors, pooled across two independent experiments, went into the diversity and physicochemical repertoire analyses. Naive subsets from several donors and memory cells from 3 donors were included in the TRBV-TRBJ cluster analysis.

For each CD8+ T cell subset, flow sorting was done in triplicate, and roughly 320,000 cells per subset went directly into RLT lysis buffer. To exclude memory contaminants, naive CD8+ T cells were stringently defined as CD45RO-CCR7+CD27+CD95-. Standard density gradient centrifugation was used to isolate peripheral blood mononuclear cells from buffy coats. A FACSAria III was used to flow-sort naive CXCR3-negative and CXCR3-positive CD8+ T cells. Total RNA was extracted from sorted cells using an RNeasy Mini Kit. Reading from cysteine to phenylalanine, the CDR3 counts 14 amino acids. There is no recorded DNA. Via the germline V gene, CDR1 is MRHNA and CDR2 SNTAGT. TCRdb shows the sequencer as NextSeq 550. The Human TCR Profiling Kit (MiLaboratory) was used to make UMI-labeled 5' RACE TRB cDNA libraries. The full amount of extracted RNA was used for cDNA synthesis, and the full amount of resulting cDNA was used for PCR amplification. Libraries were prepared in parallel using an identical number of PCR cycles. As for the original processing: About 53,000 +/- 9,400 unique UMI-labeled TRB cDNA molecules per library were extracted with MIGEC and MiXCR, with at least two reads per UMI required. On average, each library contained approximately 40,000 +/- 10,000 functional in-frame TRB CDR3 nucleotide clonotypes without stop codons. After downsampling to 5000 UMI-labeled TRB molecules per sample, diversity metrics such as normalized Shannon-Wiener and Chao1 were calculated in VDJtools. VDJtools was used to calculate clonotype-size-weighted physicochemical properties of the central five CDR3 residues, namely interaction energy, strength, volume and Kidera factor 4. Through TCRdb reprocessing, the reads give one entry per CDR3 protein sequence; DNA is omitted. The V and J calls here are based on TCRdb, not the publication. The sample's table covers 75,000 to 100,000 distinct CDR3 sequences. The ten largest clones take up 0.95% to 1.4% of the sample.

Overall results and qualifications from the work: Both naive subsets had comparably high repertoire diversity, while memory CD8+ T cells had much lower repertoire diversity. Similar TRBV-TRBJ usage was shown by naive CXCR3-negative and CXCR3-positive cells from the same donor, whereas distinct patterns were shown by memory cells. Freshly isolated PBMCs were used for most assays because CXCR3 expression went down partially after cryopreservation. Because surface CD5, which is linked to self-reactivity in mice, was comparable between the naive subsets, TCR interaction strength was also inferred from the physicochemical properties of TRB CDR3s. TRB CDR3s from CXCR3-positive naive cells showed higher hydrophobicity (lower Kidera factor 4), lower energy, and higher strength and volume indices than CXCR3-negative naive cells.

As to this clonotype: Its antigen target is currently unknown.

Recombination linked TRBV6-4 to TRBJ2-1; TCRdb's D call, TRBD1, is unchecked because there is no DNA. The sample taken for sequencing was naive CXCR3+ CD8+ T cells from blood. In the paper's terms, the cell subset or site label means: CD45RO-CCR7+CD27+CD95- naive CD8+ T cells expressing CXCR3 (TNR3+). The sequence derives from a human donor in good health. Some clones in this sample may be carry-over from other donors' samples. CDR3 protein: CATSSGTDYNEQFF.